The T cell receptor (beta chain) under discussion was sequenced for a study of blood T cell repertoires in COVID-19. For the study at large: From the United States, Italy and Spain came samples of acute and convalescent COVID-19.

Profiling relied on immunoSEQ multiplex PCR, and the TCRdb table lists in-frame clones only, not all of them. The table has 300,000 to 350,000 clones, 90% seen once. Enrolled through a virtual design, the participants were between roughly 18 and 89 years of age and came from fewer than 30 US areas. The CDR3 length is 14 residues. The germline V and J ends were trimmed by 7 bases and 1 base, with 13 bases remaining between them. Germline V lookup: CDR1 LNHDA, CDR2 SQIVND (reference sequence). V is TRBV19 and J is TRBJ1-1; the D gene is possibly TRBD1 (5 bases). The clonotype comes from a woman between 18 and 29 years old with acute COVID-19. Sequencing was carried out using PBMCs or T cells enriched from blood (not recorded which). CDR3 coding DNA: TGTGCCAGTACCGTAGGGGAAGCGAACACTGAAGCTTTCTTT. Translating gives CASTVGEANTEAFF.